These 19 T cell receptor beta chains came from one sample sequenced in a study of blood T cells in healthy people across ages. Alongside a J-beta primer mix, a sample-barcoded 5' primer served in a second PCR lasting about 6 to 11 cycles. TCRdb independently ran MiXCR on the 5' RACE reads; one entry per CDR3 protein. This table has 700,000 to 900,000 distinct CDR3 sequences, about a quarter appearing once. This sample also belongs to another study, concerning T cells of mothers and their children.

Material for sequencing was blood. The receptors come from a boy between 5 and 17 years old in good health.

Only a few counts were recorded for this clonotype. The chain couples TRBV28 to TRBJ2-7; either TRBD1 or TRBD2 may supply D (6 bases each). CDR1 and CDR2 from the germline V gene are MDHEN and SYDVKM. This CDR3 has 16 residues. V was cut by 2 bases and J by 3 bases, with 17 bases left in between. The chain's CDR3 is CASSLGGQAVLYEQYF. The CDR3, as DNA: TGTGCCAGCAGTTTAGGGGGGCAGGCGGTCCTCTACGAGCAGTACTTC.

The gene calls are TRBV7-3 and TRBJ2-1; TRBD1 matches 8 bases. The CDR3 covers 16 residues. V gave up 5 bases and J gave up 5 bases; unmatched junction bases: 11. CDR1 and CDR2 from the germline V gene are SGHTA and FQGTGA. CDR3 region: CASSPRPGQAHNEQFF. The CDR3 DNA reads as TGTGCCAGCAGCCCGCGTCCGGGACAGGCCCACAATGAGCAGTTCTTC. Supplemented by reference TRBV7-3 and TRBJ2-1, the full variable domain reads GAGVSQTPSNKVTEKGKYVELRCDPISGHTALYWYRQSLGQGPEFLIYFQGTGAADDSGLPNDRFFAVRPEGSVSTLKIQRTERGDSAVYLCASSPRPGQAHNEQFFGPGTRLTVL.

In its sample, this clonotype was seen a few times. The chain carries TRBV27 and TRBJ2-7, with D perhaps matching TRBD2 (7 bases). The J call may be incorrect, as the DNA end agrees better with TRBJ2-1. Germline V CDR1 and CDR2: MNHEY, SMNVEV (reference sequence). CDR3 length: 14 amino acids. The DNA for the CDR3 is TGTGCCAGCAGTGGGTGGGGGGGCCGAGATGAGCAGTTCTTC. Protein product: CASSGWGGRDEQFF.

The V call is TRBV6-1, the J call TRBJ1-2; D remains unclear. Trimming removed 8 bases at V and 7 bases at J, with 11 bases between. This CDR3 has 11 residues. CDR1 and CDR2 (germline): MNHNS, SASEGT. In DNA, the CDR3 is TGTGCCAGCCGGGATAGCGGTGGCTACACCTTC. This translates into CASRDSGGYTF.

This clonotype has a handful of counts. This sequence joins TRBV20-1 and TRBJ1-2; maybe TRBD1 (5 bases). V lost 5 bases to trimming and J lost 6 bases, with 16 bases between them. The CDR3 extends over 13 amino acids. Germline V lookup: CDR1 DFQATT, CDR2 SNEGSKA (reference sequence). As DNA, the CDR3 is TGCAGTGCTGGGGGGACGAGCCGAAATGGCTACACCTTC. This codes for CSAGGTSRNGYTF.

The CDR3 is CSVEGDRSTGELFF. The CDR3 nucleotides read TGCAGCGTTGAGGGGGACAGATCAACCGGGGAGCTGTTTTTT. The chain couples TRBV29-1 to TRBJ2-2; TRBD1 aligns across 7 bases. CDR1 SQVTM and CDR2 ANQGSEA come from the germline V gene. Trimming removed 3 bases from V and 5 bases from J; junction bases left unmatched: 6. The CDR3 length is 14 residues.

As regards this clonotype: One end of the junction does not line up with germline, which may come from a read error. The chain combines TRBV7-9 with TRBJ2-5; weak D call: TRBD2 (5 bases). This CDR3 region has 11 residues. Germline-derived CDR1 and CDR2 are SEHNR and FQNEAQ (reference sequence). The CDR3 protein is CASLRRGRVFF. The DNA for the CDR3 is TGTGCCAGCCTTCGCCGGGGAAGGGTGTTCTTC.

This clonotype was detected only a few times. V is TRBV6-1 and J is TRBJ1-1, with a possible D match to TRBD1 (6 bases). The CDR3 is 14 residues long. The germline gives CDR1 MNHNS, CDR2 SASEGT. V lost 8 bases and J lost 5, with 18 bases in between. The CDR3 DNA reads TGTGCCAGCGCCAGACAGGTGATAAAAACTGAAGCTTTCTTT. Amino acids: CASARQVIKTEAFF.

This clonotype was seen more than once but under ten times. The J gene is TRBJ2-1, the V gene TRBV6-4; 9 positions match TRBD2. Germline V gives CDR1 MRHNA, CDR2 SNTAGT. There are 14 residues in the CDR3. The V segment lost 5 bases and the J segment 6 bases; nucleotides outside the gene matches: 5. CDR3 loop: CASSQRGVSNEQFF. The CDR3 region has the DNA TGTGCCAGCAGTCAGCGGGGGGTTTCCAATGAGCAGTTCTTC.

Comments on this clonotype: At one of its ends the junction is not consistent with the germline gene, which may arise from a read error. The rearrangement joins TRBV5-1 to TRBJ2-7; perhaps TRBD2 as D (6 bases). The CDR3 spans 14 residues. Germline V gene data show CDR1 as SGHRS and CDR2 as YFSETQ. The CDR3 sequence: CASTLGDFTYEQHF. The CDR3 bases are TGCGCCAGCACCCTTGGGGACTTCACCTACGAGCAGCACTTC.

V and J are TRBV2 and TRBJ2-5; weak D call: TRBD2 (7 bases). Germline V CDR1 and CDR2: SNHLY, FYNNEI. Trimming shortened V by 3 bases and J by 3 bases, and 11 bases separated the two germline ends. CDR3 size: 14 residues. The CDR3 loop reads CASSEGGAEETQYF. Here the CDR3 DNA reads TGTGCCAGCAGTGAGGGGGGGGCGGAAGAGACCCAGTACTTC.

J is TRBJ2-3 and V is TRBV2, with D perhaps TRBD1 (6 bases). In germline, CDR1 is SNHLY, CDR2 FYNNEI. Trimming removed 7 bases at V and 1 base at J, with 21 bases between. The CDR3 loop spans 17 amino acids. CDR3 sequence: CASMGSTGTFRTDTQYF. CDR3 in DNA: TGTGCCAGCATGGGGTCCACCGGGACATTTCGCACAGATACGCAGTATTTT.

This clonotype was seen a few times. The chain uses TRBV30 and TRBJ2-3, with 8 bases that match TRBD2. From germline, CDR1 is GTSNPN and CDR2 SVGIG (reference sequence). The ends lost 5 bases at V and 4 bases at J; junction bases unmatched: 11. The length of the CDR3 is 15 residues. Here the CDR3 reads CAWRRIAGLADTQYF. CDR3 DNA: TGTGCCTGGCGTCGAATAGCGGGGCTGGCAGATACGCAGTATTTT.

This clonotype has more than one count but fewer than ten. V usage is TRBV2 and J usage is TRBJ1-5; D might be TRBD1 (5 bases). The CDR3 runs to 16 residues. Germline loops: CDR1 SNHLY, CDR2 FYNNEI. The V gene lost 7 bases and the J gene lost 1 base, with 17 bases spanning the gap. Written as DNA, the CDR3 is TGTGCCAGCACAGAGGGGTCAGGCGGAAGCAATCAGCCCCAGCATTTT. Translated, it gives CASTEGSGGSNQPQHF.

This chain connects TRBV6-2 or TRBV6-3 to TRBJ2-5, with 7 bases identical to TRBD1. Germline V CDR1 and CDR2: MNHEY, SVGEGT. The trim removed 5 bases at V and 4 bases at J, leaving 10 bases unmatched. This CDR3 has 15 residues. CDR3 bases: TGTGCCAGCAGTACCCGACAGGGATGGGGAGAGACCCAGTACTTC. Its protein product is CASSTRQGWGETQYF.

This clonotype was picked up a small number of times. This rearrangement joins TRBV20-1 to TRBJ2-5; 9 bases map to TRBD2. The J call may be faulty, since TRBJ2-7 better matches the DNA end. The CDR3 covers 15 residues. The V gene's germline CDR1 is DFQATT and CDR2 SNEGSKA (reference sequence). In DNA form, the CDR3 reads TGCAGTGCTAGAGATCGGCGGGGGGGACCGTACGAGCAGTACTTC. Translated: CSARDRRGGPYEQYF.

The chain combines TRBV7-9 with TRBJ2-5, with 9 nucleotides matching TRBD1. This CDR3 is 15 amino acids long. Germline V gene data show CDR1 as SEHNR and CDR2 as FQNEAQ (reference sequence). V lost 5 bases, J lost 2 bases, and 6 bases stayed unmatched. The CDR3 is CASSTPQGAQETQYF. The CDR3 region has the DNA TGTGCCAGCAGCACTCCACAGGGGGCGCAAGAGACCCAGTACTTC.

This clonotype has only a few counts. V gene TRBV4-1 combines with J gene TRBJ2-1; 10 bases map to TRBD2. Trimming cost V 4 bases and J 3 bases; bases outside gene matches: 6. Germline CDR1 reads MGHRA; CDR2 reads YSYEKL. This CDR3 is 16 amino acids long. This CDR3 reads CASSPRAGGRYNEQFF. The CDR3 bases are TGCGCCAGCAGCCCCCGAGCGGGGGGGCGCTACAATGAGCAGTTCTTC.

The chain recombines TRBV5-1 with TRBJ2-5; 9 bases align to TRBD2. The CDR3 runs 15 residues. V shed 2 bases, J shed 5 bases, and the junction held 7 bases outside the gene matches. The germline gives CDR1 SGHRS, CDR2 YFSETQ. In DNA form, the CDR3 reads TGCGCCAGCAGCTTCCAGCGGGGGGCAAGGGAGACCCAGTACTTC. It translates to CASSFQRGARETQYF.